One sample yielded the 28 T cell receptor beta chains listed below, sequenced in a study of blood T cell repertoires in COVID-19. Measured with immunoSEQ multiplex PCR; TCRdb has only the in-frame clones, and not every one. The sample lists 200,000 to 250,000 clones, approximately 81% occurring once. Sequencing was carried out using peripheral blood. The source is a man between 35 and 55 years old with acute or convalescent COVID-19.

The chain is built from TRBV5-6 and TRBJ2-2; D uncertain. This CDR3 region has 12 residues. V lost 7 bases, J lost 3 bases, and 7 bases lay in between. The germline V gene encodes CDR1 SGHDT and CDR2 YYEEEE. This CDR3 reads CASSRHTGELFF. The CDR3 bases are TGTGCCAGCTCTCGTCACACCGGGGAGCTGTTTTTT.

V and J are TRBV9 and TRBJ1-1; 9 bases fit TRBD1. This CDR3 has 14 residues. V was pared by 3 bases and J by 8 bases, with 8 bases of the junction left unmatched. Germline V lookup: CDR1 SGDLS, CDR2 YYNGEE. The CDR3 region has the DNA TGTGCCAGCAGCGCCCACACCGGGACAGGGGAAGCTTTCTTT. Its translation: CASSAHTGTGEAFF.

This clone showed up just a few times. The V gene is TRBV7-8, the J gene TRBJ1-1; the D is unclear. Trimming left V 5 bases short and J 4 bases short, with 8 bases between. Germline CDR1 is SGHVS and CDR2 is FQNEAQ. The CDR3 is 12 amino acids. CDR3 sequence: CASSHGGTEAFF. CDR3 sequence (DNA): TGTGCCAGCAGCCATGGCGGCACTGAAGCTTTCTTT.

The chain couples TRBV6-5 to TRBJ1-1, with TRBD1 matching over 7 bases. J gave up 1 base and V 6 bases, and 5 bases lay outside the gene matches. Looked up from germline, CDR1 is MNHEY and CDR2 is SVGAGI. The CDR3 extends over 14 amino acids. The CDR3 DNA is TGTGCCAGCAGCCTGGGACAGCAGAACACTGAAGCTTTCTTT. Translated: CASSLGQQNTEAFF.

The count of this clone is one. This sequence joins TRBV19 and TRBJ2-2, with TRBD2 matching 9 bases. V gave up 7 bases and J gave up 5 bases; unmatched junction bases: 8. CDR3 length: 15 residues. CDR1 is LNHDA, CDR2 SQIVND, per germline (reference sequence). The CDR3 bases are TGTGCCAGTAAGGAGGCGGGGGGGCTAACCGGGGAGCTGTTTTTT. Translated, it gives CASKEAGGLTGELFF.

The chain uses TRBV20-1 and TRBJ2-7; 7 positions match TRBD1. The CDR3 covers 14 residues. J gave up 1 base and V 3 bases, and 6 bases lay outside the gene matches. The germline gives CDR1 DFQATT, CDR2 SNEGSKA (reference sequence). The CDR3 region is CSASLSGQSYEQYF. In DNA form, the CDR3 reads TGCAGTGCTAGTTTGTCGGGACAGTCCTACGAGCAGTACTTC.

V and J are TRBV6-2 or TRBV6-3 and TRBJ1-2, with D tentatively TRBD1 (5 bases). The V gene lost 6 bases and the J gene lost 8 bases, with 16 bases spanning the gap. The CDR3 is made up of 13 amino acids. Germline CDR1 and CDR2: MNHEY and SVGEGT. The CDR3 DNA sequence: TGTGCCAGCAGCCCCACGGGGGAGTACGGCTACACCTTC. This encodes CASSPTGEYGYTF.

This sequence joins TRBV28 and TRBJ1-1, with D perhaps matching TRBD1 (5 bases). Germline CDR1 is MDHEN and CDR2 is SYDVKM. The CDR3 totals 13 residues. The ends were cut back, 3 bases at V and 4 bases at J, with 9 bases in the middle. CDR3 sequence reads: CASSFRQGTEAFF. The CDR3 DNA follows: TGTGCCAGCAGTTTTCGCCAGGGCACTGAAGCTTTCTTT.

The chain carries TRBV6-5 and TRBJ1-2; 11 positions agree with TRBD1. The ends lost 6 bases at V and 5 bases at J; junction bases unmatched: 8. The germline CDR1 and CDR2 sequences are MNHEY and SVGAGI. This CDR3 region has 15 residues. The CDR3, as DNA: TGTGCCAGCAGGCGACGGACAGGGGGCGGGTATGGCTACACCTTC. This gives the protein CASRRRTGGGYGYTF.

The chain joins TRBV7-8 to TRBJ1-4, with 8 bases aligning to TRBD1. V lost 5 bases, J lost 10 bases, and 9 bases stayed unmatched. The CDR3 runs 14 residues. Per the germline V gene, CDR1 is SGHVS and CDR2 is FQNEAQ. This chain's CDR3 is CASSVDRGLGKLFF. In nucleotides, the CDR3 is TGTGCCAGCAGCGTTGACAGGGGTCTAGGAAAACTGTTTTTT.

The genes are TRBV3-1 (or the pseudogene TRBV3-2) and TRBJ2-6, with 7 bases fitting TRBD2. V was clipped by 5 bases and J by 1 base; unmatched bases: 2. Looked up from germline, CDR1 is LGHDT and CDR2 is YNNKEL (reference sequence). This CDR3 has 15 amino acids. CDR3 bases: TGTGCCAGCAGCTCCGGGGGGTCTGGGGCCAACGTCCTGACTTTC. Amino acid sequence: CASSSGGSGANVLTF.

The rearrangement uses TRBV19 and TRBJ2-5; D might be TRBD1 (6 bases). Germline V gene sequence: CDR1 LNHDA, CDR2 SQIVND (reference sequence). Between the trimmed V and J ends, which lost 3 bases and 2 bases, there was a span of 7 bases. The CDR3 loop spans 13 amino acids. The chain's CDR3 is CASSMDSQETQYF. The CDR3 coding sequence is TGTGCCAGTAGTATGGACAGTCAAGAGACCCAGTACTTC.

The V gene is TRBV5-8, the J gene TRBJ2-3; perhaps TRBD2 as D (6 bases). The CDR3 is 15 amino acids. Germline CDR1 reads SGHTS; CDR2 reads YDEGEE. The V end lost 0 bases, the J end lost 7 bases, and 15 bases lay between the germline ends. The CDR3 loop is CASSLAGVKAHTQYF. As DNA, the CDR3 is TGTGCCAGCAGCTTGGCGGGGGTGAAAGCCCATACGCAGTATTTT.

The genes are TRBV7-6 and TRBJ1-6; 8 positions match TRBD1. The length of the CDR3 is 16 residues. V was clipped by 2 bases and J by 8 bases; unmatched bases: 8. Germline CDR1 SGHVS, CDR2 FNYEAQ. The CDR3 reads CASSLLAGGMDSPLHF. The CDR3 DNA follows: TGTGCCAGCAGCTTATTGGCAGGGGGCATGGATTCACCCCTCCACTTT.

The rearrangement uses TRBV3-1 (or the pseudogene TRBV3-2) and TRBJ1-2, with 8 bases aligning to TRBD1. V was pared by 0 bases and J by 12 bases, with 9 bases of the junction left unmatched. This CDR3 region has 14 residues. Germline-derived CDR1 and CDR2 are LGHDT and YNNKEL (reference sequence). DNA for the CDR3: TGTGCCAGCAGCCAAGATGGGGACAGGCCTTTAAACACCTTC. Translation: CASSQDGDRPLNTF.

V is TRBV13 and J is TRBJ1-1, with 9 bases that match TRBD1. Germline assignment: CDR1 PRHDT and CDR2 FYEKMQ (reference sequence). The CDR3 runs 15 residues. V lost 3 bases to trimming and J lost 5 bases; unmatched junction nucleotides: 7. The CDR3 DNA follows: TGTGCCAGCAGCTTTACAGGGGGCGCGTCGACTGAAGCTTTCTTT. Protein product: CASSFTGGASTEAFF.

The V and J genes are TRBV6-1 and TRBJ2-3; D might be TRBD2 (7 bases). The CDR3 sequence is 16 residues long. The V gene's germline CDR1 is MNHNS and CDR2 SASEGT. V lost 3 bases, J lost 3 bases, and 16 bases lay in between. The CDR3 is CASSDRGGARTDTQYF. The CDR3 bases are TGTGCCAGCAGTGACCGTGGGGGGGCAAGAACAGATACGCAGTATTTT.

The chain is built from TRBV7-2 and TRBJ2-5, with no clear D. Deletions cut 6 bases from V and 5 bases from J, with 13 bases between. The CDR3 is 13 amino acids. Germline V lookup: CDR1 SGHTA, CDR2 FQGNSA. Here the CDR3 reads CASRPNLRETQYF. CDR3 bases: TGTGCCAGCAGACCAAACCTCAGGGAGACCCAGTACTTC.

The V call is TRBV3-1 (or the pseudogene TRBV3-2), the J call TRBJ2-5; 7 nucleotides match TRBD1. The V gene end was trimmed by 4 bases and the J gene end by 4 bases; junction bases not matched to a gene: 6. Germline V lookup: CDR1 LGHDT, CDR2 YNNKEL (reference sequence). The CDR3 extends over 14 amino acids. CDR3 amino acids: CASSPPGQIETQYF. The CDR3 DNA is TGTGCCAGCAGCCCACCGGGACAGATAGAGACCCAGTACTTC.

V usage is TRBV2 and J usage is TRBJ2-7, with D uncertain. This CDR3 is 12 amino acids long. Trimming pared 5 bases from V and 3 bases from J, leaving 8 bases between. Germline V lookup: CDR1 SNHLY, CDR2 FYNNEI. The CDR3 spells CASSSGFYEQYF. CDR3 DNA: TGTGCCAGCAGTTCAGGATTCTACGAGCAGTACTTC.

The V and J genes are TRBV7-8 and TRBJ1-5; D gene uncertain. This CDR3 comprises 15 residues. V was clipped by 5 bases and J by 2 bases, with 13 bases between them. CDR1 and CDR2 from the germline V gene are SGHVS and FQNEAQ. In DNA form, the CDR3 reads TGTGCCAGCAGCCCAGTCCGGGAACGCAATCAGCCCCAGCATTTT. It is translated as CASSPVRERNQPQHF.

The chain employs TRBV12-3 or TRBV12-4 and TRBJ2-2; no clear D. This CDR3 comprises 11 residues. The V end lost 6 bases, the J end lost 9 bases, and 8 bases lay between the germline ends. CDR3 sequence reads: CASSPGRELFF. The CDR3 nucleotides are TGTGCCAGCAGCCCAGGCCGGGAGCTGTTTTTT.

The chain uses TRBV28 and TRBJ1-1; 7 bases match TRBD1. The length of the CDR3 is 14 residues. The germline gives CDR1 MDHEN, CDR2 SYDVKM. V trimming: 6 bases; J trimming: 5 bases; junction bases outside the gene matches: 9. The CDR3 spells CASRPGTVATEAFF. CDR3 coding DNA: TGTGCCAGCAGACCCGGGACAGTCGCAACTGAAGCTTTCTTT.

This clone occurred a few times. Here the CDR3 DNA reads TGTGCCAGCAGCGTGCGGACAGGGGTTGGAAACACCATATATTTT. Its protein product is CASSVRTGVGNTIYF. The chain uses TRBV5-6 and TRBJ1-3; 9 nucleotides agree with TRBD1. After removal of 4 bases from V and 3 bases from J, the junction contained 5 bases not matched to a gene. This CDR3 is built from 15 residues. CDR1 and CDR2 from the germline V gene are SGHDT and YYEEEE.

The chain is built from TRBV5-1 and TRBJ2-1; the match to TRBD1 covers 8 bases. This CDR3 contains 14 residues. Germline CDR1 reads SGHRS; CDR2 reads YFSETQ. J lost 3 bases, V lost 4 bases, and 3 bases had no gene match. The CDR3 nucleotides are TGCGCCAGCAGCGTCGGACAGGGCTACAATGAGCAGTTCTTC. The encoded protein is CASSVGQGYNEQFF.

The J gene is TRBJ2-7, the V gene TRBV6-2 or TRBV6-3; D perhaps matches TRBD1 (5 bases). The CDR3 consists of 15 residues. Trimming took off 0 bases at V and 3 bases at J, with 12 bases between the two ends. CDR1 is MNHEY, CDR2 SVGEGT, per germline. CDR3 in amino acids: CASSYSRVANYEQYF. The CDR3, as DNA: TGTGCCAGCAGTTACTCCAGGGTTGCTAACTACGAGCAGTACTTC.

The chain carries TRBV3-1 (or the pseudogene TRBV3-2) and TRBJ1-1; TRBD1 might be the D (5 bases). The CDR3 totals 18 residues. V shed 1 base and J shed 0 bases, with 18 bases lying between them. The germline V gene encodes CDR1 LGHDT and CDR2 YNNKEL (reference sequence). CDR3 bases: TGTGCCAGCAGCCAAGGATATCCGGGACTGATTTTGAACACTGAAGCTTTCTTT. This gives the protein CASSQGYPGLILNTEAFF.

In its sample, this clone was seen once. The genes are TRBV3-1 (or the pseudogene TRBV3-2) and TRBJ2-5; D perhaps matches TRBD2 (6 bases). Looked up from germline, CDR1 is LGHDT and CDR2 is YNNKEL (reference sequence). Trimming shortened V by 0 bases and J by 5 bases, and 22 bases separated the two germline ends. The CDR3 is 18 amino acids. The CDR3 reads CASSQEMGRTSDRETQYF. The CDR3 DNA is TGTGCCAGCAGCCAAGAGATGGGGAGGACCAGTGATCGGGAGACCCAGTACTTC.